These T cell receptor beta chains were read from a single sample in a study of T cell repertoires in cytomegalovirus infection. A single record per CDR3 protein comes from TCRdb applying MiXCR to the reads. The sample lists hundreds of thousands of distinct CDR3 sequences; roughly 15% were seen once. Sequenced: PBMCs. The origin of the receptors is a human donor in good health (CMV status not recorded). Some clones in this sample may be carry-over from other donors' samples. Each CDR3 is given with its conserved first and last residue. D genes are given only for firm matches. Expanded clones get a size class; other rows say once, few or many, or leave the size out.

j_gene	abundance	len	d_gene	v_gene	CDR3aa	CDR3nt
TRBJ2-5	many	11	-	TRBV2	CASKYQETQYF	TGTGCCAGCAAGTACCAAGAGACCCAGTACTTC
TRBJ2-5	-	13	-	TRBV20-1	CSASLDPQETQYF	TGCAGTGCTAGTTTGGATCCCCAAGAGACCCAGTACTTC
TRBJ2-7	many	15	-	TRBV5-6	CASSLVAGPPHEQYF	TGTGCCAGCAGCTTGGTCGCGGGGCCCCCCCACGAGCAGTACTTC
TRBJ2-1	-	16	TRBD2	TRBV20-1	CSASDRTSGGAGEQFF	TGCAGTGCTAGTGACCGTACTAGCGGGGGGGCCGGTGAGCAGTTCTTC
TRBJ2-1	-	14	TRBD2	TRBV27	CASSPGGAVNEQFF	TGTGCCAGCAGTCCCGGGGGGGCGGTCAATGAGCAGTTCTTC
TRBJ1-5	-	14	TRBD1	TRBV20-1	CSANQGARYQPQHF	TGCAGTGCAAACCAGGGGGCGAGGTATCAGCCCCAGCATTTT
TRBJ2-5	many	18	-	TRBV4-2	CASSQFFPVEMLGKTQYF	TGTGCCAGCAGCCAATTCTTCCCAGTGGAGATGTTGGGGAAGACCCAGTACTTC
TRBJ1-1	many	15	-	TRBV28	CASSLKPRGDTEAFF	TGTGCCAGCAGTTTAAAGCCACGGGGGGACACTGAAGCTTTCTTT
TRBJ2-7	many	11	-	TRBV2	CASSEYHEQYF	TGTGCCAGCAGTGAATATCACGAGCAGTACTTC
TRBJ1-2	many	13	-	TRBV20-1	CSATPEVSYGYTF	TGCAGTGCTACCCCTGAAGTCTCCTATGGCTACACCTTC
TRBJ1-6	-	15	-	TRBV20-1	CSARLTGSYNSPLHF	TGCAGTGCTAGACTGACAGGCTCCTATAATTCACCCCTCCACTTT
TRBJ1-1	few	15	TRBD1	TRBV7-4	CASSLGTGGTSEAFF	TGTGCCAGCAGCTTAGGCACAGGGGGCACTTCGGAAGCTTTCTTT
TRBJ2-1	-	14	-	TRBV2	CASRPGWRTNEQFF	TGTGCCAGCAGACCCGGGTGGCGGACCAATGAGCAGTTCTTC
TRBJ2-3	-	13	-	TRBV20-1	CSAIRDLTDTQYF	TGCAGTGCTATCAGGGACCTCACAGATACGCAGTATTTT
TRBJ2-7	few	17	TRBD1	TRBV20-1	CSAREGQGLPSSYEQYF	TGCAGTGCTAGGGAGGGACAGGGACTCCCGAGCTCCTACGAGCAGTACTTC
TRBJ1-1	-	18	TRBD1	TRBV20-1	CSARGWGTGLALNTEAFF	TGCAGTGCTAGGGGGTGGGGGACAGGACTGGCCCTGAACACTGAAGCTTTCTTT
TRBJ2-5	many	14	TRBD1	TRBV7-9	CASSWDRAAETQYF	TGTGCCAGCAGCTGGGACAGGGCGGCGGAGACCCAGTACTTC
TRBJ1-6	-	14	-	TRBV6-6	CASSYSWDNSPLHF	TGTGCCAGCAGTTACTCTTGGGATAATTCACCCCTCCACTTT
TRBJ2-3	few	12	-	TRBV29-1	CSVDRAADTQYF	TGCAGCGTTGACAGGGCCGCAGATACGCAGTATTTT
TRBJ2-7	many	17	TRBD2	TRBV7-2	CASSLRLAAGGNYEQYF	TGTGCCAGCAGCCTCAGACTAGCGGCGGGCGGAAACTACGAGCAGTACTTC
TRBJ2-7	-	15	-	TRBV12-3/TRBV12-4	CASSPRGGSVHEQYF	TGTGCCAGCAGCCCCAGAGGGGGTAGCGTGCACGAGCAGTACTTC
TRBJ2-5	few	14	TRBD1	TRBV20-1	CSALSTGGGETQYF	TGCAGTGCTTTGTCGACAGGGGGTGGAGAGACCCAGTACTTC
TRBJ1-2	many	15	-	TRBV6-1	CASSEGRGLTAGYTF	TGTGCCAGCAGTGAAGGCAGGGGACTGACTGCTGGCTACACCTTC
TRBJ2-5	few	14	-	TRBV15	CATSSRGAGETQYF	TGTGCCACCAGCAGTCGGGGGGCTGGAGAGACCCAGTACTTC
TRBJ1-6	-	16	TRBD1	TRBV20-1	CSARPGQSSYNSPLHF	TGCAGTGCTCGGCCGGGACAGAGCTCCTATAATTCACCCCTCCACTTT
TRBJ2-3	-	17	-	TRBV27	CASSPRTVGVSTDTQYF	TGTGCCAGCAGCCCCAGGACAGTGGGGGTTTCCACAGATACGCAGTATTTT
TRBJ1-5	few	15	TRBD1	TRBV6-2/TRBV6-3	CASTWTGGRNQPQHF	TGTGCCAGCACTTGGACAGGGGGCCGCAATCAGCCCCAGCATTTT
TRBJ2-1	-	15	TRBD2	TRBV10-3	CAIRIGGDPYNEQFF	TGTGCCATCAGGATCGGGGGGGACCCTTACAATGAGCAGTTCTTC
TRBJ2-3	-	16	TRBD2	TRBV9	CASSASSGGATDTQYF	TGTGCCAGCAGCGCGAGTAGCGGGGGGGCCACAGATACGCAGTATTTT
TRBJ2-3	few	16	-	TRBV28	CASSFTGARQGDTQYF	TGTGCCAGCAGTTTCACCGGGGCTAGGCAGGGAGATACGCAGTATTTT
TRBJ2-7	-	15	TRBD2	TRBV12-3/TRBV12-4	CASSSLAGATYEQYF	TGTGCCAGCAGCTCACTCGCGGGAGCCACCTACGAGCAGTACTTC
TRBJ2-4	many	15	TRBD2	TRBV7-2	CASSPGLAGGGIQYF	TGTGCCAGCAGCCCCGGACTAGCGGGGGGGGGCATTCAGTACTTC
TRBJ2-1	once	15	TRBD1	TRBV20-1	CSAKTGTGSYNEQFF	TGCAGTGCCAAAACCGGGACAGGGTCCTACAATGAGCAGTTCTTC
TRBJ1-5	many	13	TRBD1	TRBV7-2	CASSFTGDQPQHF	TGTGCCAGCAGCTTTACAGGGGATCAGCCCCAGCATTTT
TRBJ2-1	few	11	-	TRBV20-1	CSARVEYEQFF	TGCAGTGCTAGAGTAGAGTATGAGCAGTTCTTC
TRBJ1-5	-	16	-	TRBV19	CASRGSGAQSNQPQHF	TGTGCCAGTAGGGGATCAGGGGCCCAGAGCAATCAGCCCCAGCATTTT
TRBJ2-3	-	14	-	TRBV18	CASSPRGVTDTQYF	TGTGCCAGCTCACCACGGGGCGTTACAGATACGCAGTATTTT
TRBJ2-7	-	15	TRBD1	TRBV5-4	CASSTGTGDPYEQYF	TGTGCCAGCAGCACCGGGACAGGGGATCCCTACGAGCAGTACTTC